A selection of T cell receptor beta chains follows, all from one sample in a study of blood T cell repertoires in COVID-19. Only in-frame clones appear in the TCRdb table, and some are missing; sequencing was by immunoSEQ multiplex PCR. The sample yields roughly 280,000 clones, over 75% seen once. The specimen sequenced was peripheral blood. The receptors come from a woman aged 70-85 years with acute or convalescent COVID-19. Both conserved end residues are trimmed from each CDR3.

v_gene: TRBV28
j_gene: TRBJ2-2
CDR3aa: ASSFSGGTGELF

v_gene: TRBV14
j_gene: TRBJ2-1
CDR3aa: ASSDQGARGYNEQF

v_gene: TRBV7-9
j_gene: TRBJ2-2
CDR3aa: ASSLPGQGWFPGELF

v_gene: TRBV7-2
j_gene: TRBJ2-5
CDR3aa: ASSLRPGVGETQY

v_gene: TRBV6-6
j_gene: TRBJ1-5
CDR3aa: ASREEGNQPQH

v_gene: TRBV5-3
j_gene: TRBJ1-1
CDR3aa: ARSLPGQVEAF

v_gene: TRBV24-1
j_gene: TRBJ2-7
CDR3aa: ATSDSPQEEQY

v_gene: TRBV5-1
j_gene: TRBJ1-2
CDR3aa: ASGQGGSYGYT

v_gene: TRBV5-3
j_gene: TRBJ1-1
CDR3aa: ARSFSTMNTEAF

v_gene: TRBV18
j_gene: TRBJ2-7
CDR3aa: ASSRTVNEQY

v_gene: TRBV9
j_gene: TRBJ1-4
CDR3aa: ASSGGSNEKLF

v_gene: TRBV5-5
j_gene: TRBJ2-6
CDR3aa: ASSPRGGGGRSGANVLT

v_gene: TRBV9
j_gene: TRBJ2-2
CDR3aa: ASSAGLAGGELF

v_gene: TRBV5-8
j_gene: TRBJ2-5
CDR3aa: ASNRDRGLETQY

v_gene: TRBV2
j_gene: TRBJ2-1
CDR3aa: ATKSSYNEQF

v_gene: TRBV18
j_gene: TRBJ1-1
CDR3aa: ASSSRGHNTEAF

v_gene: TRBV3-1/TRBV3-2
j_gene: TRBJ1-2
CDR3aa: ASSQGGVYGYT

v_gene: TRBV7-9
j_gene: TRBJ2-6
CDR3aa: ASSRDRISGANVLT

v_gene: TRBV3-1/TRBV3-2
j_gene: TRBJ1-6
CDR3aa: ASSLGQAKGSLH

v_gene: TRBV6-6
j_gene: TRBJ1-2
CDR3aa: ASSPPGAWGYT

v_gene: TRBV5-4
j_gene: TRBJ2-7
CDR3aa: ASSQTGIHEQY

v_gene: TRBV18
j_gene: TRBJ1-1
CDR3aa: ASSSTRQGEKAF

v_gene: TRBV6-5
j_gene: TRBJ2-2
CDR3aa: ASLRDRGGTGELF

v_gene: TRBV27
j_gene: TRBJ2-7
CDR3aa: ASSPRDRPYEQY

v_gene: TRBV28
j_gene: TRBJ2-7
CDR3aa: ASRRTSGAVGEQY

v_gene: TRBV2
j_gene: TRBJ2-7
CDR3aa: ASSDGRGAYEQY

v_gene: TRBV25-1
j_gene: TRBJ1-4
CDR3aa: ASSDPPGATNEKLF

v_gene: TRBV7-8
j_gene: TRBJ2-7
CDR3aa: ASSSVYEQY

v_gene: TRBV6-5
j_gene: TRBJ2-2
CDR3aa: ASNVVRTNTGELF

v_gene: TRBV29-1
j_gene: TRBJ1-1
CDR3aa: SVVQGLNTEAF

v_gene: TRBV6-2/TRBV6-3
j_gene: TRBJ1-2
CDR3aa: ASSANGQVHGYT

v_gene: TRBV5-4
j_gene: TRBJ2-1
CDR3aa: ASRGLGGGRDEQF

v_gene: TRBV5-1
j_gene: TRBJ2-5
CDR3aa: ASRRGLGLKETQY